This TCR beta chain stems from a study of OX40 agonist ivuxolimab in advanced cancers. Regarding the study as a whole: Expanded clones tended on average to be more numerous among CD8+ T cells than CD4+.

As for this clone: The antigen remains unidentified.

Assay used: immunoSEQ multiplex PCR; TCRdb lists only in-frame clones, some missing. The profile shows 40,000 to 55,000 clones, 91% of them singletons. The V gene's germline CDR1 is MNHNY and CDR2 SVGAGI (reference sequence). V lost 7 bases, J lost 4 bases, and 19 bases lay in between. The length of the CDR3 is 15 residues. The source was CD4+ or CD8+ T cells sorted from blood, collected in a trial of the OX40 agonist ivuxolimab. The chain combines TRBV6-6 with TRBJ1-1; perhaps TRBD1 as D (5 bases). This clonotype originated in an adult with an advanced solid tumor such as melanoma, head and neck, liver or kidney cancer. The CDR3 DNA follows: TGTGCCAGCACTCGCTTTGGGGGGGTCGGCACTGAAGCTTTCTTT. Encoded protein: CASTRFGGVGTEAFF.